These 29 T cell receptor beta chains share one sample of origin, sequenced in a study of blood T cell repertoires in COVID-19. Here immunoSEQ multiplex PCR was the method, and the copy in TCRdb shows in-frame clones only, minus some. This table has roughly 200,000 clones, less than 90% appearing once. Sequencing was carried out using PBMCs or T cells enriched from blood (not recorded which). The receptors come from a woman between 45 and 65 years old in a cohort exposed to, infected with or recovered from COVID-19 (not recorded which).

The rearrangement links TRBV28 to TRBJ1-1; maybe TRBD1 (5 bases). From germline, CDR1 is MDHEN and CDR2 SYDVKM. There are 13 residues in the CDR3. CDR3 coding DNA: TGTGCAATCGGGGGGTTTTCATCCACTGAAGCTTTCTTT. Translated, it gives CAIGGFSSTEAFF.

The rearrangement links TRBV6-2 or TRBV6-3 to TRBJ2-5; D is possibly TRBD2 (5 bases). The length of the CDR3 is 16 residues. With 5 bases removed from V and 4 bases from J, the gap between germline ends came to 20 bases. Germline-derived CDR1 and CDR2 are MNHEY and SVGEGT. The CDR3 reads CASSGRRTGFSETQYF. The CDR3 bases are TGTGCCAGCAGTGGGCGAAGGACGGGGTTTTCAGAGACCCAGTACTTC.

The V and J genes are TRBV11-2 and TRBJ2-3; TRBD2 is a possible D gene (6 bases). The CDR3 runs 15 residues. Germline V gene lookup returns CDR1 SGHAT and CDR2 FQNNGV. V was cut by 3 bases and J by 4 bases, with 14 bases left in between. The CDR3 nucleotides read TGTGCCAGCAGCTTTGGGGGATCGGGGGCAGATACGCAGTATTTT. It yields the protein CASSFGGSGADTQYF. Variable domain in full (rest from reference TRBV11-2 and TRBJ2-3): EAGVAQSPRYKIIEKRQSVAFWCNPISGHATLYWYQQILGQGPKLLIQFQNNGVVDDSQLPKDRFSAERLKGVDSTLKIQPAKLEDSAVYLCASSFGGSGADTQYFGPGTRLTVL.

CDR3 sequence reads: CASSLLRDRGYGANVLTF. The CDR3 DNA reads TGTGCCAGCAGCTTGCTTCGGGACAGGGGGTATGGGGCCAACGTCCTGACTTTC. The V gene is TRBV5-4, the J gene TRBJ2-6, with 11 bases aligning to TRBD1. V gave up 1 base and J gave up 3 bases; unmatched junction bases: 6. CDR3 length equals 18 residues. In germline, CDR1 is SGHNT, CDR2 YYREEE (reference sequence).

The V gene is TRBV29-1, the J gene TRBJ1-1; 7 bases match TRBD1. J lost 11 bases, V lost 4 bases, and 16 bases had no gene match. CDR1 and CDR2 from the germline V gene are SQVTM and ANQGSEA. The CDR3 loop spans 14 amino acids. DNA of the CDR3: TGCAGCGTTGTTGTCTATGGACAGGAAACTACGGCTTTCTTT. Residues: CSVVVYGQETTAFF.

This chain joins TRBV4-2 and TRBJ1-2, with D possibly TRBD1 on 5 matching bases. The CDR3 consists of 18 residues. The germline V and J ends were trimmed by 2 bases and 4 bases, with 23 bases remaining between them. Germline V gives CDR1 LGHNA, CDR2 YNFKEQ. Here the CDR3 reads CASSQSEDSLIIIYGYTF. As DNA, the CDR3 is TGTGCCAGCAGCCAATCCGAAGACAGCCTGATAATTATCTATGGCTACACCTTC.

As to this clone: Other DNA sequences in the sample encode the same CDR3. V usage is TRBV6-5 and J usage is TRBJ1-5, with D unresolved. This CDR3 has 12 amino acids. Germline V gene sequence: CDR1 MNHEY, CDR2 SVGAGI. Trimming pared 4 bases from V and 10 bases from J, leaving 11 bases between. As DNA, the CDR3 is TGTGCCAGCAGTTCTCCAGGTGAACCCCAGCATTTT. As protein: CASSSPGEPQHF.

This chain connects TRBV4-2 to TRBJ2-2, with 7 nucleotides matching TRBD1. The CDR3 contains 16 residues. The germline V gene encodes CDR1 LGHNA and CDR2 YNFKEQ. Losses at the gene ends were 0 bases for V and 6 bases for J; bases not matched to a gene: 7. The CDR3 coding sequence is TGTGCCAGCAGCCAAGAACCCGGGACAGCTGCCGGGGAGCTGTTTTTT. This translates into CASSQEPGTAAGELFF.

The chain recombines TRBV27 with TRBJ1-2, with D unclear. Trimming shortened V by 2 bases and J by 4 bases, and 5 bases separated the two germline ends. Germline loops: CDR1 MNHEY, CDR2 SMNVEV (reference sequence). The length of the CDR3 is 12 residues. The CDR3 region is CASSLASYGYTF. CDR3 coding DNA: TGTGCCAGCAGTTTAGCGTCCTATGGCTACACCTTC.

V is TRBV2 and J is TRBJ1-5; possible D gene TRBD1, 5 bases. The germline V and J ends were trimmed by 3 bases and 5 bases, with 8 bases remaining between them. The length of the CDR3 is 13 residues. CDR1 is SNHLY and CDR2 is FYNNEI in the germline V gene. Written as DNA, the CDR3 is TGTGCCAGCAGTGATGACAGTCATCAGCCCCAGCATTTT. Protein: CASSDDSHQPQHF.

The rearrangement uses TRBV9 and TRBJ2-7, with a possible D match to TRBD1 (6 bases). V was pared by 4 bases and J by 3 bases, with 17 bases between. CDR1 is SGDLS and CDR2 is YYNGEE in the germline V gene. This CDR3 region has 15 residues. CDR3 coding DNA: TGTGCCAGCAGCAGAGCCACCACAGGGATCTACGAGCAGTACTTC. This translates into CASSRATTGIYEQYF. Full variable domain (missing parts from reference TRBV9 and TRBJ2-7): DSGVTQTPKHLITATGQRVTLRCSPRSGDLSVYWYQQSLDQGLQFLIQYYNGEERAKGNILERFSAQQFPDLHSELNLSSLELGDSALYFCASSRATTGIYEQYFGPGTRLTVT.

The chain has TRBV11-2 and TRBJ1-6, with a weak D call TRBD1 (6 bases). The CDR3 length is 13 residues. Germline lookup yields CDR1 SGHAT and CDR2 FQNNGV. Trimming cost V 5 bases and J 9 bases, with 11 bases left between them. CDR3: CASSLGTTSPLHF. The CDR3 DNA follows: TGTGCCAGCAGCCTCGGGACAACTTCACCCCTCCACTTT. Filled out from reference TRBV11-2 and TRBJ1-6, the complete variable domain reads EAGVAQSPRYKIIEKRQSVAFWCNPISGHATLYWYQQILGQGPKLLIQFQNNGVVDDSQLPKDRFSAERLKGVDSTLKIQPAKLEDSAVYLCASSLGTTSPLHFGNGTRLTVT.

The chain employs TRBV28 and TRBJ1-2, with 8 nucleotides matching TRBD1. The CDR3 has 12 residues. The trim removed 6 bases at V and 7 bases at J, leaving 4 bases unmatched. The V gene's germline CDR1 is MDHEN and CDR2 SYDVKM. In nucleotides, the CDR3 is TGTGCCAGCAGGTCAGGGGGCCCTGGCTACACCTTC. Its protein is CASRSGGPGYTF.

V gene TRBV24-1 combines with J gene TRBJ2-3; D not certain. Trimming pared 5 bases from V and 0 bases from J, leaving 17 bases between. CDR3 length: 17 amino acids. The germline V gene has CDR1 KGHDR and CDR2 SFDVKD. The CDR3 is CATSGADSLLSTDTQYF. In nucleotides, the CDR3 is TGTGCCACCAGTGGGGCAGATAGTCTACTTAGCACAGATACGCAGTATTTT.

The chain employs TRBV4-3 and TRBJ2-2; no reliable D call. Germline V gives CDR1 LGHNA, CDR2 YSLEER. The germline V and J ends were trimmed by 0 bases and 8 bases, with 10 bases remaining between them. The CDR3 runs 14 residues. CDR3: CASSQDFAGGELFF. The CDR3 coding sequence is TGCGCCAGCAGCCAAGATTTTGCAGGAGGGGAGCTGTTTTTT.

J is TRBJ2-3 and V is TRBV6-4; a possible D gene is TRBD2 (5 bases). Germline V gives CDR1 MRHNA, CDR2 SNTAGT. The CDR3 is made up of 15 amino acids. The V gene lost 4 bases and the J gene lost 0 bases, with 11 bases spanning the gap. CDR3 sequence (DNA): TGTGCCAGCAGTGTGGTTGCTAGCAGCACAGATACGCAGTATTTT. This codes for CASSVVASSTDTQYF.

The J gene is TRBJ2-3, the V gene TRBV4-3, with TRBD1 identical over 8 bases. Trimming cost V 3 bases and J 1 base; bases outside gene matches: 6. The germline gives CDR1 LGHNA, CDR2 YSLEER. There are 16 residues in the CDR3. The CDR3 protein is CASSQGGTGRTDTQYF. The DNA for the CDR3 is TGCGCCAGCAGCCAGGGTGGGACAGGACGCACAGATACGCAGTATTTT.

V usage is TRBV5-1 and J usage is TRBJ1-1; TRBD1 is a possible D gene (6 bases). V was trimmed by 6 bases and J by 0 bases, leaving 9 bases between them. Looked up from germline, CDR1 is SGHRS and CDR2 is YFSETQ. The CDR3 length is 13 residues. CDR3 nucleotide sequence: TGCGCCAGCACAGGGGACATGAACACTGAAGCTTTCTTT. Amino acid sequence: CASTGDMNTEAFF.

The CDR3 nucleotides are TGTGCCAGCAGCTTAGCGGCAGGGAATGGCTACACCTTC. Its translation is CASSLAAGNGYTF. This chain connects TRBV7-3 to TRBJ1-2; D might be TRBD1 (5 bases). The CDR3 loop spans 13 amino acids. V lost 2 bases and J lost 6, with 10 bases in between. Per the germline V gene, CDR1 is SGHTA and CDR2 is FQGTGA.

This clone came up a few times. The V gene is TRBV19, the J gene TRBJ2-3; 8 bases fit TRBD1. This CDR3 comprises 14 residues. Trimming took 1 base from V and 4 from J; bases not matched to a gene: 1. Germline assignment: CDR1 LNHDA and CDR2 SQIVND (reference sequence). The CDR3 sequence is CASSIGDRSDTQYF. As DNA, the CDR3 is TGTGCCAGTAGTATAGGGGACAGGTCAGATACGCAGTATTTT.

The CDR3 here is CASSSTGTPGGTIYF. CDR3 bases: TGCGCCAGCAGCTCAACAGGGACCCCGGGTGGCACCATATATTTT. The V gene is TRBV5-1, the J gene TRBJ1-3; TRBD1 might be the D (6 bases). This CDR3 has 15 residues. CDR1 is SGHRS, CDR2 YFSETQ, per germline. The V and J ends lost 3 bases and 9 bases respectively, with 19 bases between them.

The chain combines TRBV19 with TRBJ1-1, with D possibly matching TRBD1 (6 bases). The CDR3 sequence is 13 residues long. Germline V gene lookup returns CDR1 LNHDA and CDR2 SQIVND (reference sequence). V dropped 7 bases and J dropped 10 bases, with 19 bases sitting between them. The CDR3 DNA follows: TGTGCCAGTACCTCTACTTACAGGGAAGTAGCTTTCTTT. As protein: CASTSTYREVAFF.

This clone was seen more than once but under ten times. This chain joins TRBV28 and TRBJ1-1; no clear D. Germline lookup yields CDR1 MDHEN and CDR2 SYDVKM. This CDR3 region has 13 residues. V gave up 1 base and J gave up 5 bases, with 8 bases separating them. CDR3 sequence: CASSLSTPTEAFF. The DNA of the CDR3 is TGTGCCAGCAGTTTATCCACTCCAACTGAAGCTTTCTTT.

There are a few counts of this clone. V and J are TRBV6-2 or TRBV6-3 and TRBJ2-5; a weak D match, TRBD1 (5 bases). The V gene lost 2 bases and the J gene lost 11 bases, with 9 bases spanning the gap. CDR1 is MNHEY, CDR2 SVGEGT, per germline. CDR3 length: 11 residues. The CDR3 is CASSYQGRQYF. The CDR3 region has the DNA TGTGCCAGCAGTTACCAGGGAAGGCAGTACTTC.

This clone was detected only a few times. The CDR3 loop is CAMGTAQSYEQYF. For the CDR3, the DNA is TGTGCCATGGGGACAGCCCAGTCCTACGAGCAGTACTTC. V gene TRBV10-3 combines with J gene TRBJ2-7; 7 nucleotides agree with TRBD1. V gave up 9 bases and J gave up 1 base; unmatched junction bases: 6. This CDR3 comprises 13 residues. The germline CDR1 and CDR2 sequences are ENHRY and SYGVKD.

CDR3 region: CASSLQGETEAFF. The CDR3 DNA reads as TGTGCCAGCAGCTTACAGGGGGAGACTGAAGCTTTCTTT. The chain joins TRBV9 to TRBJ1-1; 8 nucleotides agree with TRBD1. CDR3 size: 13 residues. CDR1 SGDLS and CDR2 YYNGEE come from the germline V gene. V was pared by 4 bases and J by 5 bases, with 4 bases of the junction left unmatched.

This clone was seen a few times. J is TRBJ1-6 and V is TRBV5-4, with D tentatively TRBD1 (6 bases). The CDR3 extends over 16 amino acids. CDR1 is SGHNT, CDR2 YYREEE, per germline (reference sequence). With 0 bases removed from V and 7 bases from J, the gap between germline ends came to 14 bases. This CDR3 reads CASSLDYRASNSPLHF. For the CDR3, the DNA is TGTGCCAGCAGCTTGGACTACAGGGCTTCGAATTCACCCCTCCACTTT.

This clone appeared a few times. The chain uses TRBV19 and TRBJ2-1, with 10 bases that match TRBD2. The CDR3 runs to 15 residues. The trim removed 5 bases at V and 0 bases at J, leaving 1 base unmatched. Germline V gene sequence: CDR1 LNHDA, CDR2 SQIVND (reference sequence). The CDR3 DNA reads as TGTGCCAGTAGTGAGCGGGGGGGCTCCTACAATGAGCAGTTCTTC. It specifies CASSERGGSYNEQFF. Full variable domain (rest looked up from reference TRBV19 and TRBJ2-1): DGGITQSPKYLFRKEGQNVTLSCEQNLNHDAMYWYRQDPGQGLRLIYYSQIVNDFQKGDIAEGYSVSREKKESFPLTVTSAQKNPTAFYLCASSERGGSYNEQFFGPGTRLTVL.

This chain uses TRBV5-6 with TRBJ1-2; 10 positions agree with TRBD1. The CDR3 loop spans 16 amino acids. V shed 4 bases and J 7 bases; nucleotides not matched to a gene: 13. Germline CDR1 is SGHDT and CDR2 is YYEEEE. The CDR3 region is CASSGPRDRGYGGYTF. CDR3 coding DNA: TGTGCCAGCAGCGGACCCCGGGACAGGGGTTATGGTGGCTACACCTTC.